A single T cell receptor beta chain is shown here with its context. TCRdb processed the RT-PCR reads anew with MiXCR; each CDR3 protein has one entry. The table records around 480,000 distinct CDR3 sequences, approximately 17% of them present only once. Germline CDR1 DFQATT, CDR2 SNEGSKA (reference sequence). The V and J ends lost 5 bases and 7 bases, in that order; junction bases with no gene match: 5. The CDR3 consists of 13 residues. This entry comes from a study of response to subunit inactivated influenza vaccine. The rearrangement links TRBV20-1 to TRBJ2-1, with TRBD1 identical over 10 bases. This material consisted of CD4+ T cells sorted from PBMCs, taken roughly 24 months after vaccination. The TCR was taken from a man aged 50 to 69 who received an inactivated influenza vaccine. In nucleotides, the CDR3 is TGCAGTGCTCTGACAGGGGGCTGGAATGAGCAGTTCTTC. Its translation: CSALTGGWNEQFF.